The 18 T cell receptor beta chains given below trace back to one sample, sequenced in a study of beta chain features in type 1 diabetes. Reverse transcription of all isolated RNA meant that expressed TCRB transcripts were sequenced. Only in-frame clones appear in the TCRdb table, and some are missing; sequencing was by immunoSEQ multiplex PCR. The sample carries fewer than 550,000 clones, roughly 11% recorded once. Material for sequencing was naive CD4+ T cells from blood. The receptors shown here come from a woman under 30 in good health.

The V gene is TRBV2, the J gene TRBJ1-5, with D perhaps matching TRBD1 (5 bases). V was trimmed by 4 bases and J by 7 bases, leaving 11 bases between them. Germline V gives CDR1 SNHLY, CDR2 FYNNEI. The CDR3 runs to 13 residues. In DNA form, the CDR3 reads TGTGCCAGCAGTGTGGCGGGGCAGCAGCCCCAGCATTTT. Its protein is CASSVAGQQPQHF.

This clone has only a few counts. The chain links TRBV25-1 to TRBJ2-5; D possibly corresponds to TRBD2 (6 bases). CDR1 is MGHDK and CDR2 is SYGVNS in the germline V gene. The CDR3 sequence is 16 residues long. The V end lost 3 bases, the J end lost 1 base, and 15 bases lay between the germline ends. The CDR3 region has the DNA TGTGCCAGCAGTGAGTATCGGGAGAGGCGCCAAGAGACCCAGTACTTC. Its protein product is CASSEYRERRQETQYF.

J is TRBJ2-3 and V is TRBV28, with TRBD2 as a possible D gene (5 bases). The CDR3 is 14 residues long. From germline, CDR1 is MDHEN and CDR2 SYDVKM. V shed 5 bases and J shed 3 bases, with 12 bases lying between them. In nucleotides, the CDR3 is TGTGCCAGCAGTCGGTTGCGGGCTACAGATACGCAGTATTTT. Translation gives CASSRLRATDTQYF.

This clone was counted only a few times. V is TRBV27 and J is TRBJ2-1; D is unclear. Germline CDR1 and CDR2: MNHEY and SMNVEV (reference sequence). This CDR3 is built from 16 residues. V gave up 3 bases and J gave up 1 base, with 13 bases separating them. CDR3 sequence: CASSFLARESYNEQFF. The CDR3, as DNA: TGTGCCAGCAGTTTCCTCGCACGAGAGTCCTACAATGAGCAGTTCTTC.

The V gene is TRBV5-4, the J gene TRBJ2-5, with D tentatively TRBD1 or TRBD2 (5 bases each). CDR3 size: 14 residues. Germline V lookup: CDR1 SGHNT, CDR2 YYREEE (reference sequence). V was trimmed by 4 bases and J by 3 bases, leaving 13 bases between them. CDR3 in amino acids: CASSTGPTEETQYF. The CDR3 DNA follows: TGTGCCAGCAGCACGGGACCTACCGAAGAGACCCAGTACTTC.

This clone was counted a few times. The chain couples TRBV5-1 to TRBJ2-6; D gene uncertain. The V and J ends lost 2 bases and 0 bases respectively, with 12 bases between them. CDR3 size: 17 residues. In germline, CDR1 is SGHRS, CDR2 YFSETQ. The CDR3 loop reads CASSLSIQSSGANVLTF. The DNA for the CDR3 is TGCGCCAGCAGCTTAAGTATACAAAGCTCTGGGGCCAACGTCCTGACTTTC.

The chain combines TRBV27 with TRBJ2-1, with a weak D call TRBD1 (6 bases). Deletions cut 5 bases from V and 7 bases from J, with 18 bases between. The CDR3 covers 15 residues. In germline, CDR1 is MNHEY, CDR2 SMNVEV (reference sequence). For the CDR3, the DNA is TGTGCCAGCAGTGTAGGGGGTAGGTTACGGAATGAGCAGTTCTTC. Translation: CASSVGGRLRNEQFF.

Here the CDR3 reads CAWGPSRIYEQYF. CDR3 in DNA: TGTGCCTGGGGTCCGTCGCGAATCTACGAGCAGTACTTC. The rearrangement links TRBV30 to TRBJ2-7; D unclear. There are 13 residues in the CDR3. The germline V gene has CDR1 GTSNPN and CDR2 SVGIG (reference sequence). The V end was cut by 5 bases, the J end by 3 bases, with 14 bases between.

The CDR3, as DNA: TGTGCCACCAGCAGAGATTCGAGCAGAAGAGATACGCAGTATTTT. This translates into CATSRDSSRRDTQYF. The rearrangement uses TRBV15 and TRBJ2-3; D uncertain. V gave up 0 bases and J gave up 5 bases, with 12 bases separating them. The length of the CDR3 is 15 residues. Germline lookup yields CDR1 LNHNV and CDR2 YYDKDF (reference sequence).

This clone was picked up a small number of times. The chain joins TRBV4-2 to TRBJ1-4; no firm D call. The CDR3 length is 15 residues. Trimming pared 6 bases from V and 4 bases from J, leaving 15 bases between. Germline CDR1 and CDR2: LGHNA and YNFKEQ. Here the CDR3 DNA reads TGTGCCAGCAGACTGACACAGAACCTTAATGAAAAACTGTTTTTT. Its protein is CASRLTQNLNEKLFF.

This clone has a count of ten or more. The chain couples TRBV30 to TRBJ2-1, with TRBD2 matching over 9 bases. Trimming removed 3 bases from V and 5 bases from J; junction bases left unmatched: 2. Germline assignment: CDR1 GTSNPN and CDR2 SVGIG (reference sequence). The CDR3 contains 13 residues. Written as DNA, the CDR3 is TGTGCCTGGAGGCGGGAGGGCAACAATGAGCAGTTCTTC. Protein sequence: CAWRREGNNEQFF.

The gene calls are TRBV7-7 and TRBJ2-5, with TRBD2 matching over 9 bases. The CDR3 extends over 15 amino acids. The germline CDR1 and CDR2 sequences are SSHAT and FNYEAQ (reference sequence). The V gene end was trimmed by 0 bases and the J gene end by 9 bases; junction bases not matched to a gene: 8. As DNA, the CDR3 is TGTGCCAGCAGCTTAGCGATAGCGGGGGTGGCGGCCCAGTACTTC. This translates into CASSLAIAGVAAQYF.

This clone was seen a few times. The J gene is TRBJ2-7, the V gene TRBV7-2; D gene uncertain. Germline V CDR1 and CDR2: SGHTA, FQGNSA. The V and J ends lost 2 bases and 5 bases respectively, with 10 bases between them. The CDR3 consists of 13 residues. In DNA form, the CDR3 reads TGTGCCAGCAGCTTAATCCGTAGCAACGAGCAGTACTTC. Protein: CASSLIRSNEQYF.

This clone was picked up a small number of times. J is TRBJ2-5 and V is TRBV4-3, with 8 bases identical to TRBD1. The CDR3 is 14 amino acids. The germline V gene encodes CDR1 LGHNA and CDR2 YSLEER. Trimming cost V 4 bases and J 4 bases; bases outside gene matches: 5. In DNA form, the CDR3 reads TGCGCCAGCAGCCGAAACCAGGGGGCAGAGACCCAGTACTTC. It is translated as CASSRNQGAETQYF.

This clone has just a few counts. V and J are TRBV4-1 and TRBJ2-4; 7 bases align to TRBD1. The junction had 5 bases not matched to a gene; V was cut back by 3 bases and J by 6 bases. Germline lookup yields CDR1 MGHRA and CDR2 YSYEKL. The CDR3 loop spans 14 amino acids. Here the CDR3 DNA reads TGCGCCAGCAGCCAGTCGGACAGGATAAACATTCAGTACTTC. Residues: CASSQSDRINIQYF.

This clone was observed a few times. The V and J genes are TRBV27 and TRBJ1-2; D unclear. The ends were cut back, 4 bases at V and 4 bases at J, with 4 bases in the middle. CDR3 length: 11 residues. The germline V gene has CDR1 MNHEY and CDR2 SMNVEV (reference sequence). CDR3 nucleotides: TGTGCCAGCAGTTCAGGCTATGGCTACACCTTC. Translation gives CASSSGYGYTF.

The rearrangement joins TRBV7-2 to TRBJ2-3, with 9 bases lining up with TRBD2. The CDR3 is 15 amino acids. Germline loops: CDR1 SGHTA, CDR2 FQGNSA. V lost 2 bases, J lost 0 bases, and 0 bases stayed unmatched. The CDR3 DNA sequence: TGTGCCAGCAGCTTACTAGCGGGGAGCACAGATACGCAGTATTTT. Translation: CASSLLAGSTDTQYF.

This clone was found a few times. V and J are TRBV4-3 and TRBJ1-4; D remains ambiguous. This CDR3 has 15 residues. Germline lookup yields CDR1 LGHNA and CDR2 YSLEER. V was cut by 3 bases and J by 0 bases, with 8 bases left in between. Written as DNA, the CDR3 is TGCGCCAGCAGCCATTTCCCCGCAACTAATGAAAAACTGTTTTTT. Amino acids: CASSHFPATNEKLFF.